The text below deals with one T cell receptor (beta chain). Antigen: not known. This sample was taken from a study of cytomegalovirus exposure and HLA in healthy donors. The germline gives CDR1 SGHTA, CDR2 FQGNSA. The CDR3 totals 12 residues. Trimming pared 5 bases from V and 6 bases from J, leaving 8 bases between. The table came from immunoSEQ multiplex PCR; TCRdb's copy has only in-frame clones and leaves some out. The sample includes about 98,000 clones, roughly 87% of them seen just once. It was the roughly 120-subject validation cohort, separate from the roughly 700-subject first cohort, to which the donors belonged. Study-level points and caveats: Among the CMV-associated chains, a few were confirmed in vitro as specific for CMV antigens. According to a subsequent analysis, TCR clusters from the first cohort were inclined to appear together in the roughly 120 validation repertoires. The study put 150 to 200 TCR beta chains on its list as cytomegalovirus-associated.

The source of this sequence is a man aged 18 to 30 in good health and CMV-seropositive. V is TRBV7-2 and J is TRBJ2-1, with a possible D match to TRBD1 (6 bases). The sequenced material came from PBMCs. CDR3 sequence: CASSKDSNEQFF. CDR3 bases: TGTGCCAGCAGCAAGGACAGCAATGAGCAGTTCTTC.